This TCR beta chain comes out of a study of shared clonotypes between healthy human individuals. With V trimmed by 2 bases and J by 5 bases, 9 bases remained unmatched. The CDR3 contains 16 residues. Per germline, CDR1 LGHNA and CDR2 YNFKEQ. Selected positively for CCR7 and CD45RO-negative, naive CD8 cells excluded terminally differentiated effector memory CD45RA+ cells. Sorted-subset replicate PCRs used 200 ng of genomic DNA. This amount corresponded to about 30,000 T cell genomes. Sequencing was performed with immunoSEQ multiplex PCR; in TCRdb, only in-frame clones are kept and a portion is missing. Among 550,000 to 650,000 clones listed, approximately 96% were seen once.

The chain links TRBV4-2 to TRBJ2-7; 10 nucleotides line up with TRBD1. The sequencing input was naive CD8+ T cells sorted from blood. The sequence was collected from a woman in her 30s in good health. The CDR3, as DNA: TGTGCCAGCAGCCAAAATCTGGGACAGGGGTATCACGAGCAGTACTTC. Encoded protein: CASSQNLGQGYHEQYF.